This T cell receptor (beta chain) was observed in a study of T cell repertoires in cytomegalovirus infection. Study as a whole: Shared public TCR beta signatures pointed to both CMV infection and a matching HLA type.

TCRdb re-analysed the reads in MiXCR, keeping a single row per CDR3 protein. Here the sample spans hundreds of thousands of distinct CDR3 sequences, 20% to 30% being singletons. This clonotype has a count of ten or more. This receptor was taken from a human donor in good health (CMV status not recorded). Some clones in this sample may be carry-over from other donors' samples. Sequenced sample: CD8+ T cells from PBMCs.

CDR3 sequence reads: CASSQNDGVNTEAFF. In DNA form, the CDR3 reads TGCGCCAGCAGCCAAAACGACGGAGTGAACACTGAAGCTTTCTTT. The chain couples TRBV4-3 to TRBJ1-1; no reliable D call. V was clipped by 2 bases and J by 0 bases, with 10 bases between them. The CDR3 is 15 amino acids. CDR1 LGHNA and CDR2 YSLEER come from the germline V gene.